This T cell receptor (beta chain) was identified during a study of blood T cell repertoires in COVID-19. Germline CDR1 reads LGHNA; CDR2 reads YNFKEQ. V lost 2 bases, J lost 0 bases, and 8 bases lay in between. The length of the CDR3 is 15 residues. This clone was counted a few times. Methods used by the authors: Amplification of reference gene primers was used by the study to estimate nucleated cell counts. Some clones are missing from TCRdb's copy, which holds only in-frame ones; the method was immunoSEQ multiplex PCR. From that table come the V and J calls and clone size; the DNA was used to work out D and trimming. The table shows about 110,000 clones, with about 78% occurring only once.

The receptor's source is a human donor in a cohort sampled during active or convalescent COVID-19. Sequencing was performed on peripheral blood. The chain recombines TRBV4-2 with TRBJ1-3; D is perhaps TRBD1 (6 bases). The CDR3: CASSQTGNSGNTIYF. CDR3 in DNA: TGTGCCAGCAGCCAAACAGGGAACTCTGGAAACACCATATATTTT.